This T cell receptor beta chain was observed in a study of blood T cell repertoires in COVID-19. Across the whole study: COVID-19 samples from acute and convalescent phases originated in the United States, Italy and Spain. The cDNA or gDNA used as material had been derived from T cells, B-cell-depleted T cells, or PBMCs.

Germline CDR1 SGHNT, CDR2 YYREEE (reference sequence). Trimming cost V 4 bases and J 7 bases, with 12 bases left between them. The CDR3 is 12 amino acids. As processed by the authors: How many nucleated cells were present was estimated from reference gene primer amplification. The assay was immunoSEQ multiplex PCR, and TCRdb's table has in-frame clones only and misses some. That table furnishes V, J and clone size, whereas the DNA furnished D and trimming. Among roughly 160,000 clones listed, 70% to 90% were seen once. Seattle participants joined during active infection and were tracked over time. The V call is TRBV5-4, the J call TRBJ2-7, with a possible D match to TRBD1 (5 bases). The sequence derives from a man older than 75 with COVID-19, enrolled during active disease. Material: peripheral blood. The CDR3 sequence: CASSGAPGEQYF. In DNA form, the CDR3 reads TGTGCCAGCAGCGGGGCCCCTGGGGAGCAGTACTTC.